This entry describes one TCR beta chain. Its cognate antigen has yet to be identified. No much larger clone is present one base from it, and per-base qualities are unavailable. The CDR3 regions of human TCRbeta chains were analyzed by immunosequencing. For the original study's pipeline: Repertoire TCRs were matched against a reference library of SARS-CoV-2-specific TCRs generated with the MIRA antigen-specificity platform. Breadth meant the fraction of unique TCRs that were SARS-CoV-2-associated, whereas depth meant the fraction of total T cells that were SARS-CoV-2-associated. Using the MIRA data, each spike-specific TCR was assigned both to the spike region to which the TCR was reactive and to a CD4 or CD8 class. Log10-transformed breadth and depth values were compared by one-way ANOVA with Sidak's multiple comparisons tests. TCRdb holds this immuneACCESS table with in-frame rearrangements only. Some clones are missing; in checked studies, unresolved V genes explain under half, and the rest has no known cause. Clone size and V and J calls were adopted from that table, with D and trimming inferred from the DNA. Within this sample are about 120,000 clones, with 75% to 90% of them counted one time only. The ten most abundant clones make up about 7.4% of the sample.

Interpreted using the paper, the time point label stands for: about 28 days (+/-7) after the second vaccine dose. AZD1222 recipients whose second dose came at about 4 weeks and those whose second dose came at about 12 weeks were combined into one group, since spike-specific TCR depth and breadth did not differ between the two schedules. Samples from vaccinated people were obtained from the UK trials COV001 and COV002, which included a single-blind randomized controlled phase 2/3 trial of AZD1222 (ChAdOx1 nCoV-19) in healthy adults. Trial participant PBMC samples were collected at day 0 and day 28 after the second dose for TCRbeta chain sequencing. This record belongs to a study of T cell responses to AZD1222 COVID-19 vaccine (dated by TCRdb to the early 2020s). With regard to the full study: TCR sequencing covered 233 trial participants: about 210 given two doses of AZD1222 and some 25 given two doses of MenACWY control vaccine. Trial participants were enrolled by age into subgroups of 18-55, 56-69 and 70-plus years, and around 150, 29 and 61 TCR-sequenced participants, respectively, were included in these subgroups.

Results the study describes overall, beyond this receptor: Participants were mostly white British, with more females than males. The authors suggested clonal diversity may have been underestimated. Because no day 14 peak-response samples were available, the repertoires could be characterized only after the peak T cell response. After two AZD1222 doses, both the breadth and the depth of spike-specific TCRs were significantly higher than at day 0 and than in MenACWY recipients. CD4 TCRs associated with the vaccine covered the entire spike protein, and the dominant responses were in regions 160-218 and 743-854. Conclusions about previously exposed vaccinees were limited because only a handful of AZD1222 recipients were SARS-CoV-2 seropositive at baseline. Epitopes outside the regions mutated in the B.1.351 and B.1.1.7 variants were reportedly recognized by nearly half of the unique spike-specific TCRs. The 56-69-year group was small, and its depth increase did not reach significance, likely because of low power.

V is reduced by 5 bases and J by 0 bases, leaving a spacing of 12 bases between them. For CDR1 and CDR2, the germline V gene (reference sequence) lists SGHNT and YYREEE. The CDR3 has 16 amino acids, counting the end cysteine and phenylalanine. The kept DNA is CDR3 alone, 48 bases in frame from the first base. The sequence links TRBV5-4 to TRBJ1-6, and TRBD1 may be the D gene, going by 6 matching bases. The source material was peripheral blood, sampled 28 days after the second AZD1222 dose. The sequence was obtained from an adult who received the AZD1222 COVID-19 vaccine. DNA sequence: TGTGCCAGCAGTCTTCGAGGGGGCTCCTATAATTCACCCCTCCACTTT. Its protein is CASSLRGGSYNSPLHF.